Each of the 10 T cell receptor beta chains below was sequenced from the same sample in a study of siplizumab effects on memory and regulatory T cells. The assay was immunoSEQ multiplex PCR, and TCRdb's table has in-frame clones only and misses some. The table lists tens of thousands of clones, 80% to 90% of them singletons. The sample comprised naive CD4+ T cells sorted from blood. These receptors originate from a human donor in good health.

The chain couples TRBV20-1 to TRBJ2-2; D is unclear. CDR1 and CDR2 from the germline V gene are DFQATT and SNEGSKA (reference sequence). Trimming stripped 5 bases from V and 9 bases from J, with 1 base between. This CDR3 comprises 8 residues. CDR3 residues: CSARELFF. CDR3 coding DNA: TGCAGTGCTCGGGAGCTGTTTTTT.

The rearrangement joins TRBV27 to TRBJ2-7; 10 nucleotides line up with TRBD1. The CDR3 sequence is 16 residues long. With 3 bases clipped from V and 6 bases from J, the junction kept 11 bases outside the gene matches. The germline CDR1 and CDR2 sequences are MNHEY and SMNVEV (reference sequence). CDR3 nucleotide sequence: TGTGCCAGCAGTTTTAGTCGGGACAGGGGACCCTCCGAGCAGTACTTC. Translation gives CASSFSRDRGPSEQYF.

As to this clone: A read error may account for a junction end that differs from germline. V and J are TRBV12-5 and TRBJ2-1; no reliable D call. The CDR3 runs 14 residues. Germline CDR1 and CDR2: LGHNT and FRNRAP. CDR3 protein: CASGLVSSNNEQFF. In DNA form, the CDR3 reads TGTGCTAGTGGTTTGGTAAGCTCCAACAATGAGCAGTTCTTC.

The chain employs TRBV2 and TRBJ1-3, with a tentative D call TRBD1 (5 bases). There are 13 residues in the CDR3. V lost 9 bases and J lost 2, with 11 bases in between. CDR1 and CDR2 from the germline V gene are SNHLY and FYNNEI. The CDR3 loop is CASIQDAGNTIYF. The CDR3 region has the DNA TGTGCCAGTATACAGGACGCTGGAAACACCATATATTTT. The entire variable domain, with the rest obtained from reference TRBV2 and TRBJ1-3, is as follows: EPEVTQTPSHQVTQMGQEVILRCVPISNHLYFYWYRQILGQKVEFLVSFYNNEISEKSEIFDDQFSVERPDGSNFTLKIRSTKLEDSAMYFCASIQDAGNTIYFGEGSWLTVV.

The chain links TRBV6-5 to TRBJ2-3; unclear D gene. Trimming shortened V by 1 base and J by 2 bases, and 7 bases separated the two germline ends. CDR3 length equals 14 residues. Germline CDR1 and CDR2: MNHEY and SVGAGI. CDR3 residues: CASSYWSITDTQYF. CDR3 bases: TGTGCCAGCAGTTACTGGTCAATCACAGATACGCAGTATTTT.

The gene calls are TRBV7-6 and TRBJ2-5; 12 nucleotides align to TRBD2. This CDR3 has 17 residues. Losses at the gene ends were 0 bases for V and 5 bases for J; bases not matched to a gene: 7. In germline, CDR1 is SGHVS, CDR2 FNYEAQ. The CDR3 sequence is CASSLARLAGGTETQYF. The CDR3 DNA sequence: TGTGCCAGCAGCTTAGCGCGGCTAGCGGGGGGGACGGAGACCCAGTACTTC.

This clone was seen only once. V gene TRBV5-4 combines with J gene TRBJ2-1; D may be TRBD1 (5 bases). The V end was cut by 5 bases, the J end by 8 bases, with 17 bases between. Germline loops: CDR1 SGHNT, CDR2 YYREEE (reference sequence). The CDR3 loop spans 14 amino acids. The CDR3 here is CASRPEVGDDEQFF. For the CDR3, the DNA is TGTGCCAGCAGACCCGAGGTAGGGGATGATGAGCAGTTCTTC.

The chain combines TRBV10-3 with TRBJ1-5; 10 bases align to TRBD1. V trimming: 10 bases; J trimming: 4 bases; junction bases outside the gene matches: 4. Germline CDR1 reads ENHRY; CDR2 reads SYGVKD. CDR3 length: 13 residues. For the CDR3, the DNA is TGTGCCAGTGGGACAGGGGATAATCAGCCCCAGCATTTT. Translation gives CASGTGDNQPQHF.

The V and J genes are TRBV7-2 and TRBJ1-3; D gene unclear. V was trimmed by 7 bases and J by 0 bases, leaving 10 bases between them. CDR1 and CDR2 (germline): SGHTA, FQGNSA. The CDR3 contains 14 residues. CDR3 residues: CASTPESSGNTIYF. As DNA, the CDR3 is TGTGCCAGCACCCCCGAGTCCTCTGGAAACACCATATATTTT.

J is TRBJ1-2 and V is TRBV10-3; D unresolved. Trimming removed 6 bases at V and 7 bases at J, with 12 bases between. The CDR3 has 12 residues. CDR1 and CDR2 (germline): ENHRY, SYGVKD. The CDR3 DNA sequence: TGTGCCATCAGCCCGGACTCATTTGGCTACACCTTC. Translating it yields CAISPDSFGYTF.